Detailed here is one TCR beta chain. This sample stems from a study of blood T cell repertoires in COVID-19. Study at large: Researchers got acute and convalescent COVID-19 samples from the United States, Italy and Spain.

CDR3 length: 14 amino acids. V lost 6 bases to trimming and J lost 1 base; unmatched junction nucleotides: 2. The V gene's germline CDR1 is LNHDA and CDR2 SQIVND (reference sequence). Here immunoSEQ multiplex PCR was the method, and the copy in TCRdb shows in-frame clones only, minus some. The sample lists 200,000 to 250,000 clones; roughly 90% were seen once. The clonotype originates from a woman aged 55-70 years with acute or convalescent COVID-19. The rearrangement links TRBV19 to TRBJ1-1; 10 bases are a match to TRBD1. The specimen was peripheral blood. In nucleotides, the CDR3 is TGTGCCAGTAGGACAGGGGGCAGGAACACTGAAGCTTTCTTT. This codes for CASRTGGRNTEAFF.